The rows below give T cell receptor beta chains drawn from one sample of a study of molecular identifiers for immune sequencing clone quantification. TCRdb ran MiXCR on the PCR reads and lists one entry per CDR3 protein. The data hold fewer than 350,000 distinct CDR3 sequences, with roughly a quarter observed a single time. Material: naive CD8+ T cells from blood, with Jurkat cell RNA spiked in. The receptor source for this set is a human donor in good health. Some libraries in this study had Jurkat cell RNA spiked in. CDR3s leave out the opening cysteine and the closing phenylalanine or tryptophan.

v_call: TRBV12-3/TRBV12-4
cdr3_aa: ASSPQGANEQF

v_call: TRBV5-4
cdr3_aa: ASSPLPGESYEQY

v_call: TRBV7-9
cdr3_aa: ASSLEGTGGETQY

v_call: TRBV29-1
cdr3_aa: SVPDRGQTEAF

v_call: TRBV13
cdr3_aa: ASSSPGLAGGPTTQY

v_call: TRBV13
cdr3_aa: ASSSQGGELF

v_call: TRBV9
cdr3_aa: ASSSQGGENTEAF

v_call: TRBV24-1
cdr3_aa: ATSDSGPYNEQF

v_call: TRBV2
cdr3_aa: ASSIGIMNTEAF

v_call: TRBV6-2/TRBV6-3
cdr3_aa: ATLDLAVPNTGELF

v_call: TRBV9
cdr3_aa: ASSVGAYSSTDTQY

v_call: TRBV20-1
cdr3_aa: SARGNPGSGANVLT

v_call: TRBV7-9
cdr3_aa: ASSLVSGAETQY

v_call: TRBV7-9
cdr3_aa: ASSASLPSYEQY

v_call: TRBV20-1
cdr3_aa: SAWDSGRAYNEQF

v_call: TRBV5-5
cdr3_aa: ASSLEGRYSMNTEAF

v_call: TRBV6-6
cdr3_aa: ASRPDRSYEQY

v_call: TRBV27
cdr3_aa: ASRLSPGTYSGANVLT

v_call: TRBV7-9
cdr3_aa: ASGKLTGSFGYT

v_call: TRBV2
cdr3_aa: ASSTGASQYEQY

v_call: TRBV4-1
cdr3_aa: ASSQGRGASNSNQPQH

v_call: TRBV7-9
cdr3_aa: ASKWGLLRTDTQY

v_call: TRBV19
cdr3_aa: ASSQTGTGIYEQY

v_call: TRBV12-3/TRBV12-4
cdr3_aa: ASSMDGGGTEAF

v_call: TRBV2
cdr3_aa: ASSGENSNQPQH

v_call: TRBV7-3
cdr3_aa: ASSLTFGSSYNEQF

v_call: TRBV20-1
cdr3_aa: SARDFPSDTQY

v_call: TRBV7-9
cdr3_aa: ASNPQGALAVNTEAF

v_call: TRBV29-1
cdr3_aa: SVEIAGAGELF

v_call: TRBV5-6
cdr3_aa: AGTYGQHNQPQH

v_call: TRBV20-1
cdr3_aa: SAREPLGQVRSDTQY

v_call: TRBV27
cdr3_aa: ASSRIGYEQY

v_call: TRBV3-1
cdr3_aa: ASSPDRGSGDTQY

v_call: TRBV6-2/TRBV6-3
cdr3_aa: ASSQGQAISGNTIY

v_call: TRBV2
cdr3_aa: ASSESGVDTEAF

v_call: TRBV7-9
cdr3_aa: ATGSTGGGFNEKLF

v_call: TRBV5-6
cdr3_aa: ASSSLDGTYNSPLH

v_call: TRBV9
cdr3_aa: ASSPWPVSQDTQY

v_call: TRBV20-1
cdr3_aa: SASRSGGRTFEQY

v_call: TRBV20-1
cdr3_aa: SARDLSGNRLAVYGYT

v_call: TRBV7-2
cdr3_aa: ASSLFGRGTAGDQPQH

v_call: TRBV19
cdr3_aa: ASSMAGTGGYGYT

v_call: TRBV12-3/TRBV12-4
cdr3_aa: ASSDRSEEQY

v_call: TRBV6-6
cdr3_aa: ASSDRPGEQY

v_call: TRBV6-4
cdr3_aa: ASRSGYNTGELF